The TCR beta chain described here comes from a study of blood T cell repertoires in COVID-19. Whole-study context: Sites in the United States, Italy and Spain provided acute and convalescent COVID-19 samples. T cells, B-cell-depleted T cells, or PBMCs provided the cDNA or gDNA that served as material.

Authors' processing steps: Estimation of nucleated cell counts relied on the amplification of reference gene primers. Some clones are missing from TCRdb's copy, which holds only in-frame ones; the method was immunoSEQ multiplex PCR. V and J calls and clone size are as listed in that table; D and trimming were resolved from the DNA. The repertoire holds 120,000 or so clones, with around 83% as singletons. This clone was seen a few times. The CDR3 has 15 residues. V was clipped by 3 bases and J by 5 bases; unmatched bases: 4. In germline, CDR1 is MDHEN, CDR2 SYDVKM. The V call is TRBV28, the J call TRBJ1-4; 9 bases are a match to TRBD1. The sample taken for sequencing was peripheral blood. This receptor was obtained from a man aged 80 or over with active or convalescent COVID-19. In DNA, the CDR3 is TGTGCCAGCAGTTTTGAGACAGGGGGAAATGAAAAACTGTTTTTT. Translated: CASSFETGGNEKLFF.